Listed below are T cell receptor beta chains from one sample, sequenced in a study of OX40 agonist ivuxolimab in advanced cancers. Measured with immunoSEQ multiplex PCR; TCRdb has only the in-frame clones, and not every one. The data hold some 69,000 clones, with 90% observed a single time. The sequences come from CD4+ or CD8+ T cells sorted from blood, collected in a trial of the OX40 agonist ivuxolimab. Every receptor here comes from an adult with an advanced solid tumor such as melanoma, head and neck, liver or kidney cancer. Both conserved end residues are part of each CDR3. Each record gives: J gene, V gene, CDR3 length, clone size, D gene, CDR3 protein, CDR3 DNA. D genes are given only for firm matches. Clone size is given for some rows only: seen once, a few or many times, or a class if the clone is expanded.

j_gene: TRBJ2-1
v_gene: TRBV19
len: 15
abundance: .
d_gene: .
CDR3aa: CASRATASSYNEQFF
CDR3nt: TGTGCCAGTAGGGCTACAGCGAGCTCCTACAATGAGCAGTTCTTC

j_gene: TRBJ2-5
v_gene: TRBV4-3
len: 15
abundance: .
d_gene: .
CDR3aa: CASSQDSRGRETQYF
CDR3nt: TGCGCCAGCAGCCAGGACTCCAGGGGAAGGGAGACCCAGTACTTC

j_gene: TRBJ2-1
v_gene: TRBV18
len: 14
abundance: .
d_gene: TRBD2
CDR3aa: CASRTSGSVNEQFF
CDR3nt: TGTGCCAGCCGAACTAGCGGTAGTGTAAATGAGCAGTTCTTC

j_gene: TRBJ1-3
v_gene: TRBV2
len: 16
abundance: .
d_gene: .
CDR3aa: CASSDRGSSSGNTIYF
CDR3nt: TGTGCCAGCAGTGACCGGGGCTCCAGCTCTGGAAACACCATATATTTT

j_gene: TRBJ2-1
v_gene: TRBV7-3
len: 14
abundance: once
d_gene: .
CDR3aa: CASSLLPGNDEQFF
CDR3nt: TGTGCCAGCAGCTTACTACCCGGCAACGATGAGCAGTTCTTC

j_gene: TRBJ1-5
v_gene: TRBV6-5
len: 15
abundance: .
d_gene: .
CDR3aa: CASTPFYGSNQPQHF
CDR3nt: TGTGCCAGCACCCCGTTTTACGGTAGCAATCAGCCCCAGCATTTT

j_gene: TRBJ1-1
v_gene: TRBV7-9
len: 18
abundance: few
d_gene: TRBD1
CDR3aa: CASSLGIGAGGKNTEAFF
CDR3nt: TGTGCCAGCAGCTTAGGTATCGGCGCAGGGGGCAAAAACACTGAAGCTTTCTTT

j_gene: TRBJ1-1
v_gene: TRBV6-1
len: 13
abundance: .
d_gene: .
CDR3aa: CASRLQGYTEAFF
CDR3nt: TGTGCCAGCAGATTGCAGGGGTACACTGAAGCTTTCTTT

j_gene: TRBJ2-5
v_gene: TRBV6-6
len: 16
abundance: .
d_gene: TRBD2
CDR3aa: CASATRGAGGQETQYF
CDR3nt: TGTGCCAGCGCAACTCGGGGAGCGGGAGGGCAAGAGACCCAGTACTTC

j_gene: TRBJ2-7
v_gene: TRBV6-1
len: 14
abundance: .
d_gene: .
CDR3aa: CASSQTAALREQYF
CDR3nt: TGTGCCAGCAGCCAGACGGCAGCTCTCCGGGAGCAGTACTTC

j_gene: TRBJ1-5
v_gene: TRBV19
len: 19
abundance: .
d_gene: .
CDR3aa: CASSISGQGNAFSNQPQHF
CDR3nt: TGTGCCAGTAGTATCTCAGGGCAGGGAAATGCCTTTAGCAATCAGCCCCAGCATTTT

j_gene: TRBJ2-3
v_gene: TRBV12-5
len: 16
abundance: .
d_gene: .
CDR3aa: CASGSGRGGRTDTQYF
CDR3nt: TGTGCTAGTGGCTCAGGACGGGGCGGGCGCACAGATACGCAGTATTTT

j_gene: TRBJ1-3
v_gene: TRBV6-6
len: 11
abundance: .
d_gene: .
CDR3aa: CASKEVAAIYF
CDR3nt: TGTGCCAGCAAGGAGGTGGCAGCCATATATTTT

j_gene: TRBJ1-1
v_gene: TRBV6-4
len: 13
abundance: once
d_gene: .
CDR3aa: CASRNTGNNEAFF
CDR3nt: TGTGCCAGCAGAAATACAGGGAACAATGAAGCTTTCTTT

j_gene: TRBJ2-2
v_gene: TRBV6-5
len: 15
abundance: .
d_gene: TRBD1
CDR3aa: CASSGDRGRNGELFF
CDR3nt: TGTGCCAGCAGTGGGGACAGGGGGCGAAACGGGGAGCTGTTTTTT

j_gene: TRBJ2-5
v_gene: TRBV5-1
len: 15
abundance: .
d_gene: TRBD2
CDR3aa: CASSLTSGSGETQYF
CDR3nt: TGCGCCAGCAGCTTGACTAGCGGGAGTGGTGAGACCCAGTACTTC

j_gene: TRBJ2-7
v_gene: TRBV2
len: 14
abundance: .
d_gene: TRBD1
CDR3aa: CASSSDRGRSEQYF
CDR3nt: TGTGCCAGCAGTTCCGACAGGGGGCGCTCCGAGCAGTACTTC

j_gene: TRBJ1-5
v_gene: TRBV29-1
len: 12
abundance: .
d_gene: .
CDR3aa: CSVEEGGQPQHF
CDR3nt: TGCAGCGTTGAGGAGGGAGGACAGCCCCAGCATTTT

j_gene: TRBJ2-5
v_gene: TRBV5-4
len: 14
abundance: .
d_gene: TRBD2
CDR3aa: CASSHRRGSETQYF
CDR3nt: TGTGCCAGCAGCCATAGGCGGGGGAGCGAGACCCAGTACTTC

j_gene: TRBJ2-5
v_gene: TRBV27
len: 14
abundance: .
d_gene: .
CDR3aa: CASSTRTVQETQYF
CDR3nt: TGTGCCAGCAGTACTCGGACAGTCCAAGAGACCCAGTACTTC

j_gene: TRBJ2-7
v_gene: TRBV28
len: 15
abundance: .
d_gene: TRBD2
CDR3aa: CASASGTSYAYEQYF
CDR3nt: TGTGCCAGCGCTTCCGGGACTAGCTACGCCTACGAGCAGTACTTC

j_gene: TRBJ2-1
v_gene: TRBV5-1
len: 15
abundance: .
d_gene: TRBD2
CDR3aa: CASSLAASGANEQFF
CDR3nt: TGCGCCAGCAGCTTGGCGGCTAGCGGAGCGAATGAGCAGTTCTTC

j_gene: TRBJ2-1
v_gene: TRBV5-5
len: 15
abundance: .
d_gene: TRBD2
CDR3aa: CASSMGLANYNEQFF
CDR3nt: TGTGCCAGCAGCATGGGACTAGCGAACTACAATGAGCAGTTCTTC

j_gene: TRBJ1-3
v_gene: TRBV7-2
len: 14
abundance: .
d_gene: .
CDR3aa: CASRLSAGGNTIYF
CDR3nt: TGTGCCAGCAGGCTATCGGCGGGGGGAAACACCATATATTTT

j_gene: TRBJ2-1
v_gene: TRBV27
len: 14
abundance: once
d_gene: TRBD1
CDR3aa: CASSLRDRGHEQFF
CDR3nt: TGTGCCAGCAGTTTACGGGACAGGGGCCATGAGCAGTTCTTC

j_gene: TRBJ2-3
v_gene: TRBV7-2
len: 13
abundance: .
d_gene: .
CDR3aa: CASRREITDTQYF
CDR3nt: TGTGCCAGCAGGCGGGAAATCACAGATACGCAGTATTTT

j_gene: TRBJ2-7
v_gene: TRBV28
len: 15
abundance: .
d_gene: TRBD1
CDR3aa: CASSRQGALTYEQYF
CDR3nt: TGTGCCAGCAGTCGACAGGGGGCGCTTACCTACGAGCAGTACTTC

j_gene: TRBJ2-2
v_gene: TRBV19
len: 14
abundance: few
d_gene: .
CDR3aa: CASITTNRPGELFF
CDR3nt: TGTGCCAGTATCACGACGAACAGGCCCGGGGAGCTGTTTTTT

j_gene: TRBJ2-3
v_gene: TRBV6-1
len: 13
abundance: .
d_gene: .
CDR3aa: CASSPQSPDTQYF
CDR3nt: TGTGCCAGCAGTCCTCAGAGTCCAGATACGCAGTATTTT

j_gene: TRBJ2-6
v_gene: TRBV11-2
len: 15
abundance: .
d_gene: .
CDR3aa: CASNIAFSGANVLTF
CDR3nt: TGTGCCAGCAATATCGCGTTCTCTGGGGCCAACGTCCTGACTTTC

j_gene: TRBJ2-1
v_gene: TRBV7-3
len: 13
abundance: .
d_gene: TRBD2
CDR3aa: CASSLGLANEQFF
CDR3nt: TGTGCCAGCAGCTTGGGACTAGCCAATGAGCAGTTCTTC

j_gene: TRBJ2-4
v_gene: TRBV28
len: 14
abundance: .
d_gene: .
CDR3aa: CASSFQRRGDIQYF
CDR3nt: TGTGCCAGCAGTTTCCAGCGGAGAGGAGACATTCAGTACTTC

j_gene: TRBJ1-2
v_gene: TRBV5-4
len: 14
abundance: .
d_gene: .
CDR3aa: CASSPGGQGHGYTF
CDR3nt: TGTGCCAGCAGCCCGGGGGGGCAGGGGCATGGCTACACCTTC